The 23 T cell receptor beta chains given below trace back to one sample, sequenced in a study of T cell responses to AZD1222 COVID-19 vaccine. Produced via immunoSEQ multiplex PCR; TCRdb's table is partial and in-frame only. The sample carries over 150,000 clones, about 91% recorded once. The sequencing used peripheral blood, collected on day 0 of MenACWY control vaccination. The receptors were gathered from an adult in good health.

The genes are TRBV11-2 and TRBJ2-1, with TRBD1 identical over 7 bases. Germline V gene sequence: CDR1 SGHAT, CDR2 FQNNGV. After removal of 4 bases from V and 7 bases from J, the junction contained 13 bases not matched to a gene. The CDR3 has 16 amino acids. CDR3 sequence: CASSWVTGFRDNEQFF. The DNA of the CDR3 is TGTGCCAGCAGCTGGGTGACAGGGTTTAGGGATAATGAGCAGTTCTTC.

This clone was detected once. The V gene is TRBV11-2, the J gene TRBJ2-5, with D unclear. V gave up 6 bases and J gave up 5 bases, with 10 bases separating them. Per germline, CDR1 SGHAT and CDR2 FQNNGV. CDR3 length: 12 residues. The CDR3 sequence is CASSPLTETQYF. The CDR3, as DNA: TGTGCCAGCAGTCCACTCACTGAGACCCAGTACTTC.

The chain has TRBV28 and TRBJ2-2; D might be TRBD2 (6 bases). CDR1 MDHEN and CDR2 SYDVKM come from the germline V gene. The CDR3 length is 17 residues. V was pared by 5 bases and J by 5 bases, with 21 bases between. The CDR3 region is CASSPQGSGRRTGELFF. The CDR3 nucleotides read TGTGCCAGCAGTCCTCAGGGCTCCGGGAGAAGAACCGGGGAGCTGTTTTTT.

The CDR3 DNA reads as TGTGCCTGGCAACCGGGACGGGCTCCTTGGCAGTTCTTC. This gives the protein CAWQPGRAPWQFF. The J gene is TRBJ2-1, the V gene TRBV30; possibly TRBD1 or TRBD2 for D (5 bases each). Germline assignment: CDR1 GTSNPN and CDR2 SVGIG (reference sequence). The ends were cut back, 5 bases at V and 12 bases at J, with 20 bases in the middle. The CDR3 length is 13 residues.

The chain carries TRBV30 and TRBJ1-3; D unresolved. The CDR3 is 16 residues long. The germline V gene has CDR1 GTSNPN and CDR2 SVGIG (reference sequence). Trimming shortened V by 0 bases and J by 0 bases, and 12 bases separated the two germline ends. The CDR3 spells CAWSVSEVSSGNTIYF. CDR3 coding DNA: TGTGCCTGGAGTGTATCAGAAGTTAGCTCTGGAAACACCATATATTTT.

The chain uses TRBV3-1 (or the pseudogene TRBV3-2) and TRBJ1-1, with 11 bases aligning to TRBD1. Germline V gives CDR1 LGHDT, CDR2 YNNKEL (reference sequence). This CDR3 contains 15 residues. Unmatched junction bases numbered 6, after V lost 4 bases and J lost 5 bases. CDR3 loop: CASSPGQGARTEAFF. DNA of the CDR3: TGTGCCAGCAGCCCTGGACAGGGGGCACGGACTGAAGCTTTCTTT.

The rearrangement uses TRBV5-5 and TRBJ1-1; possible D gene TRBD1, 5 bases. The CDR3 extends over 13 amino acids. The germline V and J ends were trimmed by 0 bases and 4 bases, with 7 bases remaining between them. CDR1 and CDR2 from the germline V gene are SGHKS and YYEKEE (reference sequence). CDR3 in amino acids: CASSLVGATEAFF. DNA for the CDR3: TGTGCCAGCAGCTTGGTAGGGGCCACTGAAGCTTTCTTT. Filled out from reference TRBV5-5 and TRBJ1-1, the complete variable domain reads DAGVTQSPTHLIKTRGQQVTLRCSPISGHKSVSWYQQVLGQGPQFIFQYYEKEERGRGNFPDRFSARQFPNYSSELNVNALLLGDSALYLCASSLVGATEAFFGQGTRLTVV.

The chain has TRBV15 and TRBJ2-1; no definite D call. V was trimmed by 4 bases and J by 6 bases, leaving 10 bases between them. CDR1 is LNHNV and CDR2 is YYDKDF in the germline V gene (reference sequence). CDR3 length: 13 residues. CDR3 sequence: CATSTTSFNEQFF. The DNA for the CDR3 is TGTGCCACCAGCACAACATCTTTCAATGAGCAGTTCTTC. Based on the CDR3 plus reference TRBV15 and TRBJ2-1, the full variable domain is DAMVIQNPRYQVTQFGKPVTLSCSQTLNHNVMYWYQQKSSQAPKLLFHYYDKDFNNEADTPDNFQSRRPNTSFCFLDIRSPGLGDTAMYLCATSTTSFNEQFFGPGTRLTVL.

The genes are TRBV13 and TRBJ2-1; 7 bases are a match to TRBD1. J was trimmed by 9 bases and V by 5 bases; bases with no gene match: 10. The CDR3 sequence is 14 residues long. Germline loops: CDR1 PRHDT, CDR2 FYEKMQ (reference sequence). CDR3 protein: CASSKPHDRAEQFF. The CDR3 DNA reads TGTGCCAGCAGCAAACCCCATGACAGGGCTGAGCAGTTCTTC.

This sequence joins TRBV7-2 and TRBJ1-2; 9 bases fit TRBD1. From germline, CDR1 is SGHTA and CDR2 FQGNSA. This CDR3 is built from 15 residues. Trimming removed 6 bases from V and 4 bases from J; junction bases left unmatched: 9. CDR3 DNA: TGTGCCAGCAGTCCCTACGGGGGACAGGGCTATGGCTACACCTTC. Translation: CASSPYGGQGYGYTF.

V gene TRBV5-6 combines with J gene TRBJ1-1; 7 bases match TRBD1. V was pared by 4 bases and J by 3 bases, with 6 bases of the junction left unmatched. The CDR3 has 14 amino acids. The V gene's germline CDR1 is SGHDT and CDR2 YYEEEE. CDR3 in DNA: TGTGCCAGCAGCCCACAGGGGCTAGACACTGAAGCTTTCTTT. This encodes CASSPQGLDTEAFF.

The CDR3 region has the DNA TGTGCCAGTAGTCCGGACGGAGCAAGTAACCCCCAGCATTTT. This gives the protein CASSPDGASNPQHF. V gene TRBV19 combines with J gene TRBJ1-5; D not resolved. Germline CDR1 is LNHDA and CDR2 is SQIVND (reference sequence). This CDR3 has 14 residues. Trimming removed 5 bases from V and 10 bases from J, with 18 bases in between.

The chain carries TRBV5-1 and TRBJ1-1; D is undetermined. This CDR3 comprises 14 residues. The V end was cut by 2 bases, the J end by 1 base, with 9 bases between. CDR1 is SGHRS, CDR2 YFSETQ, per germline. This CDR3 reads CASSFEHRNTEAFF. The DNA of the CDR3 is TGCGCCAGCAGCTTCGAGCATCGGAACACTGAAGCTTTCTTT.

V usage is TRBV7-7 and J usage is TRBJ2-3; 8 positions agree with TRBD2. This CDR3 has 15 amino acids. The ends lost 5 bases at V and 4 bases at J; junction bases unmatched: 8. The V gene's germline CDR1 is SSHAT and CDR2 FNYEAQ (reference sequence). The CDR3 region has the DNA TGTGCCAGCAGCATGGGGGAAGCGGGAGCAGATACGCAGTATTTT. Protein sequence: CASSMGEAGADTQYF.

The CDR3 is CASTKGQGGETQYF. The CDR3 nucleotides read TGTGCCAGCACCAAAGGACAGGGAGGCGAGACCCAGTACTTC. The rearrangement joins TRBV5-4 to TRBJ2-5; the match to TRBD1 covers 8 bases. The CDR3 has 14 amino acids. The V segment lost 6 bases and the J segment 5 bases; nucleotides outside the gene matches: 9. Germline V lookup: CDR1 SGHNT, CDR2 YYREEE (reference sequence). Variable domain in full (rest from reference TRBV5-4 and TRBJ2-5): ETGVTQSPTHLIKTRGQQVTLRCSSQSGHNTVSWYQQALGQGPQFIFQYYREEENGRGNFPPRFSGLQFPNYSSELNVNALELDDSALYLCASTKGQGGETQYFGPGTRLLVL.

The CDR3 nucleotides read TGTGCCAGCAGTCGGGACAACAAGGAAGCTTTCTTT. Amino acid sequence: CASSRDNKEAFF. V usage is TRBV11-1 and J usage is TRBJ1-1; possibly TRBD1 for D (6 bases). Germline V gene data show CDR1 as SGHAT and CDR2 as FQDESV (reference sequence). V dropped 6 bases and J dropped 8 bases, with 13 bases sitting between them. This CDR3 is built from 12 residues. The entire variable domain, with the rest obtained from reference TRBV11-1 and TRBJ1-1, is as follows: EAEVAQSPRYKITEKSQAVAFWCDPISGHATLYWYRQILGQGPELLVQFQDESVVDDSQLPKDRFSAERLKGVDSTLKIQPAELGDSAMYLCASSRDNKEAFFGQGTRLTVV.

This clone appeared a few times. V is TRBV7-2 and J is TRBJ1-4; no reliable D call. The CDR3 has 14 residues. Deletions cut 5 bases from V and 0 bases from J, with 7 bases between. CDR1 and CDR2 from the germline V gene are SGHTA and FQGNSA. CDR3 region: CASSPIATNEKLFF. The CDR3 DNA reads as TGTGCCAGCAGCCCCATTGCAACTAATGAAAAACTGTTTTTT. Using reference TRBV7-2 and TRBJ1-4 for the parts outside the CDR3, the full variable domain is GAGVSQSPSNKVTEKGKDVELRCDPISGHTALYWYRQSLGQGLEFLIYFQGNSAPDKSGLPSDRFSAERTGGSVSTLTIQRTQQEDSAVYLCASSPIATNEKLFFGSGTQLSVL.

The CDR3 DNA reads TGTGCCAGCAGCCCTCAAGGGGGCAGGCATGAGCAGTTCTTC. Protein sequence: CASSPQGGRHEQFF. This chain connects TRBV7-2 to TRBJ2-1; 7 bases are a match to TRBD1. Unmatched junction bases numbered 9, after V lost 5 bases and J lost 8 bases. The CDR3 has 14 amino acids. CDR1 SGHTA and CDR2 FQGNSA come from the germline V gene.

The rearrangement uses TRBV14 and TRBJ1-1; D possibly corresponds to TRBD1 (5 bases). V was pared by 3 bases and J by 1 base, with 9 bases between. Germline V gives CDR1 SGHDN, CDR2 FVKESK. This CDR3 has 14 residues. In DNA, the CDR3 is TGTGCCAGCAGCCACTTGACAGAGAACACTGAAGCTTTCTTT. It yields the protein CASSHLTENTEAFF.

The chain links TRBV30 to TRBJ1-3; D gene ambiguous. Trimming cost V 5 bases and J 4 bases, with 6 bases left between them. The CDR3 covers 11 residues. The germline gives CDR1 GTSNPN, CDR2 SVGIG (reference sequence). CDR3 DNA: TGTGCCTGGGCTATCGGAAACACCATATATTTT. Its protein product is CAWAIGNTIYF.

V gene TRBV19 combines with J gene TRBJ2-1, with TRBD2 identical over 10 bases. Trimming cost V 5 bases and J 6 bases; bases outside gene matches: 7. Germline V gives CDR1 LNHDA, CDR2 SQIVND (reference sequence). There are 15 residues in the CDR3. The CDR3 bases are TGTGCCAGTAGTGCCGGGACTAGCGCCCCCAATGAGCAGTTCTTC. Its protein is CASSAGTSAPNEQFF.

This chain connects TRBV10-3 to TRBJ2-2; D is possibly TRBD2 (6 bases). The CDR3 contains 13 residues. Germline CDR1 and CDR2: ENHRY and SYGVKD. Trimming left V 7 bases short and J 2 bases short, with 8 bases between. The CDR3 sequence: CAIKGTNTGELFF. The CDR3 DNA is TGTGCCATCAAAGGGACTAACACCGGGGAGCTGTTTTTT.

The genes are TRBV5-5 and TRBJ1-1; no firm D call. The germline V and J ends were trimmed by 4 bases and 6 bases, with 16 bases remaining between them. Germline loops: CDR1 SGHKS, CDR2 YYEKEE (reference sequence). CDR3 length: 14 residues. The CDR3 coding sequence is TGTGCCAGCAGCCATACCCGGGGAAGGCCTGAAGCTTTCTTT. This codes for CASSHTRGRPEAFF.